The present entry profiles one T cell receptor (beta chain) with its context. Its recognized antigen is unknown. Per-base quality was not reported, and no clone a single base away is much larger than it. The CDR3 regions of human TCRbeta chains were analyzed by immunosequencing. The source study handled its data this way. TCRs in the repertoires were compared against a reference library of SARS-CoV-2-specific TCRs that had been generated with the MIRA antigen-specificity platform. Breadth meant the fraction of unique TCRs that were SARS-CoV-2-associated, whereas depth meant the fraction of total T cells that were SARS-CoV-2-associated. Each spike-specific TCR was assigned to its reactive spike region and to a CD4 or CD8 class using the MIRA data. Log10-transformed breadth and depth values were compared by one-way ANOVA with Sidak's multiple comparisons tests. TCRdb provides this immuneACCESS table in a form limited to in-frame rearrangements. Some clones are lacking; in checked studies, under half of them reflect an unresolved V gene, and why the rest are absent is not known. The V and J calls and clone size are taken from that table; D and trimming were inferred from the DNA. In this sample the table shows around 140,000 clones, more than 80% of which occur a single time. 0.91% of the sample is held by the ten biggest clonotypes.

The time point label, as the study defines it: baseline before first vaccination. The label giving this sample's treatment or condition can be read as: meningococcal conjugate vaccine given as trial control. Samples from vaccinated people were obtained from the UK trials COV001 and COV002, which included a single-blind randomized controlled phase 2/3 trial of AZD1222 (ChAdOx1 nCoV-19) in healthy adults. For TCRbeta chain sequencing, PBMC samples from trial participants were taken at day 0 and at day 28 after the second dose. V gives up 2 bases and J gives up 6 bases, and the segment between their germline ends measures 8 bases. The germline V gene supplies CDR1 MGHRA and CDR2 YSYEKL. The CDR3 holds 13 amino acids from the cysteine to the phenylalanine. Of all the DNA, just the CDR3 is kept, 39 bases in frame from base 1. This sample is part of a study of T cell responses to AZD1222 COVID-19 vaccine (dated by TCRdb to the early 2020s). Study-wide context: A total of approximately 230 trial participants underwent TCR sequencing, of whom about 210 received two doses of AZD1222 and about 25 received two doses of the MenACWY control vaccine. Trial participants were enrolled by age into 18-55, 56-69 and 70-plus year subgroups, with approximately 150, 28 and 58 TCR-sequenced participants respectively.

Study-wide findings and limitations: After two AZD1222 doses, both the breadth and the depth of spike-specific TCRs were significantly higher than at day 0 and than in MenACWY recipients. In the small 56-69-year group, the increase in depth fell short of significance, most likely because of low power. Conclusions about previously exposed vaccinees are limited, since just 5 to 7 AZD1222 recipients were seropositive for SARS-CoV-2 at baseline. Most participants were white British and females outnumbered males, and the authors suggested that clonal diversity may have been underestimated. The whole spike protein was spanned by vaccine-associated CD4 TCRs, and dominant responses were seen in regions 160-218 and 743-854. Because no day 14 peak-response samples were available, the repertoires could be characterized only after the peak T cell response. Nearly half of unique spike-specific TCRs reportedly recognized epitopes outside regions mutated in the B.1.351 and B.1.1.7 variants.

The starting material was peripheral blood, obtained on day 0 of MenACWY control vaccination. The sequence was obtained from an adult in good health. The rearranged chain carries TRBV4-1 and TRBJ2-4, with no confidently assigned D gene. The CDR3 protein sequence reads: CASSQKGGNIQYF. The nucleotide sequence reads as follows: TGCGCCAGCAGCCAAAAGGGCGGAAACATTCAGTACTTC.